The 32 T cell receptor beta chains reported below all come from one sample, sequenced in a study of blood T cell repertoires in COVID-19. Assay: immunoSEQ multiplex PCR; the TCRdb copy retains only in-frame clones and omits some. The profile covers nearly 80,000 clones, with about four fifths appearing a single time and 35% to 40% taken by the ten largest. The sequencing input was peripheral blood. These TCRs come from a woman aged 70-85 years with acute or convalescent COVID-19.

V is TRBV7-6 and J is TRBJ2-5, with TRBD2 matching 13 bases. The germline V gene encodes CDR1 SGHVS and CDR2 FNYEAQ. The CDR3 is 16 residues long. The V and J ends lost 5 bases and 6 bases, in that order; junction bases with no gene match: 9. In DNA form, the CDR3 reads TGTGCCAGCAGCGGCGGACTAGCGGGAGACGGGAAGACCCAGTACTTC. Translating gives CASSGGLAGDGKTQYF.

The chain links TRBV30 to TRBJ2-5; D is possibly TRBD2 (6 bases). The germline V and J ends were trimmed by 7 bases and 0 bases, with 30 bases remaining between them. This CDR3 is 19 amino acids long. Per germline, CDR1 GTSNPN and CDR2 SVGIG (reference sequence). DNA of the CDR3: TGTGCCTCGGCGGGAATAAGACTGAGGACTTTCCGTTACCAAGAGACCCAGTACTTC. Protein: CASAGIRLRTFRYQETQYF.

The chain has TRBV19 and TRBJ1-5, with 8 bases aligning to TRBD1. Germline CDR1 reads LNHDA; CDR2 reads SQIVND (reference sequence). This CDR3 contains 16 residues. V lost 4 bases and J lost 7; bases outside the gene matches: 12. The CDR3 reads CASSTIDRGSRQPQHF. The CDR3 nucleotides read TGTGCCAGTAGTACAATAGACAGGGGATCAAGGCAGCCCCAGCATTTT.

This clone was seen just once. The rearrangement uses TRBV4-2 and TRBJ1-4, with 7 bases identical to TRBD1. CDR3 length equals 17 residues. Trimming removed 1 base from V and 0 bases from J; junction bases left unmatched: 5. Looked up from germline, CDR1 is LGHNA and CDR2 is YNFKEQ. For the CDR3, the DNA is TGTGCCAGCAGCCAAGGGGGGACAGTCACAACTAATGAAAAACTGTTTTTT. Translation: CASSQGGTVTTNEKLFF.

The gene calls are TRBV5-6 and TRBJ1-4, with D possibly matching TRBD1 (6 bases). The germline gives CDR1 SGHDT, CDR2 YYEEEE. The CDR3 consists of 16 residues. V was trimmed by 3 bases and J by 3 bases, leaving 15 bases between them. The DNA of the CDR3 is TGTGCCAGCAGCTCCGATACAGGGTCGTCTAATGAAAAACTGTTTTTT. Its translation is CASSSDTGSSNEKLFF.

The chain uses TRBV6-6 and TRBJ2-3, with D unresolved. V lost 2 bases to trimming and J lost 6 bases, with 18 bases between them. CDR3 length: 16 amino acids. In germline, CDR1 is MNHNY, CDR2 SVGAGI (reference sequence). CDR3 coding DNA: TGTGCCAGCAGTTACGGCTCTTCCGAGACCGGGGATACGCAGTATTTT. Its translation: CASSYGSSETGDTQYF.

V usage is TRBV28 and J usage is TRBJ2-7; 11 nucleotides line up with TRBD2. Germline V gives CDR1 MDHEN, CDR2 SYDVKM. The CDR3 is 15 amino acids. V lost 3 bases to trimming and J lost 5 bases; unmatched junction nucleotides: 6. The CDR3 DNA reads as TGTGCCAGCAGTTTTTTTACTAGCGGGAGTAACGAGCAGTACTTC. The encoded protein is CASSFFTSGSNEQYF. The whole variable domain, remainder taken from reference TRBV28 and TRBJ2-7, is DVKVTQSSRYLVKRTGEKVFLECVQDMDHENMFWYRQDPGLGLRLIYFSYDVKMKEKGDIPEGYSVSREKKERFSLILESASTNQTSMYLCASSFFTSGSNEQYFGPGTRLTVT.

The V gene is TRBV9, the J gene TRBJ2-1; the match to TRBD2 covers 12 bases. CDR1 is SGDLS, CDR2 YYNGEE, per germline. The V and J ends lost 4 bases and 9 bases, in that order; junction bases with no gene match: 17. The CDR3 extends over 18 amino acids. The CDR3 reads CASSTTLGLAGQKGEQFF. CDR3 coding DNA: TGTGCCAGCAGCACGACGCTGGGACTAGCGGGTCAGAAAGGTGAGCAGTTCTTC.

CDR3 in amino acids: CASSQSRLSAQYF. The CDR3 nucleotides read TGTGCCAGCAGCCAATCTCGACTGAGCGCGCAGTATTTT. This chain uses TRBV14 with TRBJ2-3; D remains unclear. Trimming cost V 2 bases and J 10 bases, with 13 bases left between them. There are 13 residues in the CDR3. In germline, CDR1 is SGHDN, CDR2 FVKESK.

The V gene is TRBV5-1, the J gene TRBJ1-5, with 7 bases fitting TRBD1. The CDR3 is made up of 17 amino acids. Germline V lookup: CDR1 SGHRS, CDR2 YFSETQ. V lost 0 bases, J lost 4 bases, and 10 bases stayed unmatched. The CDR3 loop is CASSLGPQTGPNQPQHF. CDR3 sequence (DNA): TGCGCCAGCAGCTTGGGGCCCCAGACAGGGCCAAATCAGCCCCAGCATTTT. The variable domain in full, completed from reference TRBV5-1 and TRBJ1-5, reads KAGVTQTPRYLIKTRGQQVTLSCSPISGHRSVSWYQQTPGQGLQFLFEYFSETQRNKGNFPGRFSGRQFSNSRSEMNVSTLELGDSALYLCASSLGPQTGPNQPQHFGDGTRLSIL.

The chain employs TRBV2 and TRBJ1-4; 7 bases map to TRBD1. The CDR3 contains 15 residues. Germline V gene sequence: CDR1 SNHLY, CDR2 FYNNEI. V lost 6 bases, J lost 2 bases, and 6 bases stayed unmatched. CDR3 amino acids: CASRMTGTTNEKLFF. CDR3 coding DNA: TGTGCCAGCAGGATGACAGGGACGACTAATGAAAAACTGTTTTTT.

This chain connects TRBV9 to TRBJ2-3; possible D gene TRBD2, 6 bases. V was shortened by 0 bases and J by 0 bases, with 8 bases between the two germline ends. Germline CDR1 reads SGDLS; CDR2 reads YYNGEE. The CDR3 is made up of 15 amino acids. The CDR3 reads CASSVDSGSTDTQYF. CDR3 nucleotide sequence: TGTGCCAGCAGCGTAGATAGCGGTAGCACAGATACGCAGTATTTT. Drawing the rest from reference TRBV9 and TRBJ2-3, the complete variable domain is DSGVTQTPKHLITATGQRVTLRCSPRSGDLSVYWYQQSLDQGLQFLIQYYNGEERAKGNILERFSAQQFPDLHSELNLSSLELGDSALYFCASSVDSGSTDTQYFGPGTRLTVL.

This clone was observed a single time. This sequence joins TRBV6-5 and TRBJ2-2; D may be TRBD1 (6 bases). Trimming removed 8 bases from V and 6 bases from J, with 13 bases in between. The CDR3 totals 13 residues. The germline V gene has CDR1 MNHEY and CDR2 SVGAGI. Here the CDR3 DNA reads TGTGCCAGCCGGACAGTGCCTTCCGGGGAGCTGTTTTTT. Translation gives CASRTVPSGELFF.

V and J are TRBV7-9 and TRBJ2-5; the D gene is possibly TRBD2 (6 bases). Germline CDR1 and CDR2: SEHNR and FQNEAQ (reference sequence). Trimming removed 3 bases from V and 2 bases from J, with 16 bases in between. There are 16 residues in the CDR3. Here the CDR3 reads CASSFAGSGRQETQYF. For the CDR3, the DNA is TGTGCCAGCAGCTTCGCGGGGAGCGGCAGACAAGAGACCCAGTACTTC.

This clone occurred once. Written as DNA, the CDR3 is TGTGCCAGCAGCACTCCCTACGAGCAGTACTTC. Protein sequence: CASSTPYEQYF. The genes are TRBV3-1 (or the pseudogene TRBV3-2) and TRBJ2-7; the D is unclear. Looked up from germline, CDR1 is LGHDT and CDR2 is YNNKEL (reference sequence). There are 11 residues in the CDR3. The V end lost 5 bases, the J end lost 2 bases, and 4 bases lay between the germline ends.

CDR3 protein: CASSLVASTDTQYF. CDR3 sequence (DNA): TGTGCCAGCAGCTTAGTGGCTAGCACAGATACGCAGTATTTT. The V and J genes are TRBV13 and TRBJ2-3; D is uncertain. Germline CDR1 reads PRHDT; CDR2 reads FYEKMQ (reference sequence). Trimming removed 1 base from V and 0 bases from J, with 5 bases in between. CDR3 length: 14 residues.

The gene calls are TRBV5-8 and TRBJ2-5; D ambiguous. Trimming took off 2 bases at V and 2 bases at J, with 16 bases between the two ends. This CDR3 spans 16 amino acids. The V gene's germline CDR1 is SGHTS and CDR2 YDEGEE. CDR3 amino acids: CASSLYRSKPQETQYF. In DNA form, the CDR3 reads TGTGCCAGCAGCTTATACCGTAGTAAGCCTCAAGAGACCCAGTACTTC.

This clone is large. The gene calls are TRBV5-1 and TRBJ2-3; D call uncertain. The CDR3 length is 12 residues. Germline V lookup: CDR1 SGHRS, CDR2 YFSETQ. Deletions cut 4 bases from V and 2 bases from J, with 5 bases between. CDR3 sequence (DNA): TGCGCCAGCAGCGCGGACACAGATACGCAGTATTTT. This sequence encodes CASSADTDTQYF.

A single count supports this clone. This chain connects TRBV5-4 to TRBJ1-2; D is uncertain. Germline lookup yields CDR1 SGHNT and CDR2 YYREEE (reference sequence). V was trimmed by 4 bases and J by 0 bases, leaving 16 bases between them. The CDR3 loop spans 16 amino acids. The CDR3 protein is CASSPGGRAPNYGYTF. The CDR3 nucleotides read TGTGCCAGCAGCCCTGGCGGCAGAGCCCCTAACTATGGCTACACCTTC.

This clone was seen just once. J is TRBJ1-3 and V is TRBV3-1 (or the pseudogene TRBV3-2), with a possible D match to TRBD1 (6 bases). Trimming left V 4 bases short and J 0 bases short, with 13 bases between. The CDR3 runs to 16 residues. From germline, CDR1 is LGHDT and CDR2 YNNKEL (reference sequence). The CDR3 region has the DNA TGTGCCAGCAGCCGATCGACAGGTCTCTCTGGAAACACCATATATTTT. Protein sequence: CASSRSTGLSGNTIYF.

The chain links TRBV11-2 to TRBJ2-2; 13 bases map to TRBD2. CDR1 and CDR2 from the germline V gene are SGHAT and FQNNGV. CDR3 length: 17 amino acids. V dropped 3 bases and J dropped 5; count of bases not matched to a gene: 6. The CDR3 sequence is CASSFRTSGSRTGELFF. In nucleotides, the CDR3 is TGTGCCAGCAGCTTTAGGACTAGCGGGAGTCGGACCGGGGAGCTGTTTTTT.

The rearrangement joins TRBV30 to TRBJ1-5; maybe TRBD1 (5 bases). Trimming took 1 base from V and 3 from J, leaving 7 bases between them. The V gene's germline CDR1 is GTSNPN and CDR2 SVGIG (reference sequence). The length of the CDR3 is 13 residues. DNA of the CDR3: TGTGCCTGGAGTGCAGGGAACAATCAGCCCCAGCATTTT. Its protein is CAWSAGNNQPQHF.

The J gene is TRBJ2-1, the V gene TRBV7-3; possibly TRBD2 for D (6 bases). The CDR3 length is 13 residues. Germline assignment: CDR1 SGHTA and CDR2 FQGTGA. V gave up 3 bases and J gave up 6 bases, with 9 bases separating them. The CDR3 DNA reads TGTGCCAGCAGCTTGGGGGGAGTCAATGAGCAGTTCTTC. Protein sequence: CASSLGGVNEQFF.

CDR3 amino acids: CASSHQNTQNTEAFF. CDR3 in DNA: TGTGCCAGCAGCCATCAAAACACACAGAACACTGAAGCTTTCTTT. The rearrangement links TRBV3-1 (or the pseudogene TRBV3-2) to TRBJ1-1; D not certain. Germline lookup yields CDR1 LGHDT and CDR2 YNNKEL (reference sequence). This CDR3 is built from 15 residues. Trimming took 3 bases from V and 1 from J, leaving 12 bases between them.

The chain employs TRBV30 and TRBJ2-7, with D perhaps matching TRBD2 (6 bases). Germline assignment: CDR1 GTSNPN and CDR2 SVGIG (reference sequence). This CDR3 is 15 amino acids long. V lost 1 base and J lost 9, with 22 bases in between. The CDR3 DNA sequence: TGTGCCTGGAGTGGCGAGGAACAAAGACTAGGGGTGCAGTACTTC. It encodes CAWSGEEQRLGVQYF.

The chain links TRBV9 to TRBJ2-3; maybe TRBD2 (5 bases). Germline-derived CDR1 and CDR2 are SGDLS and YYNGEE. V gave up 1 base and J gave up 0 bases, with 12 bases separating them. The CDR3 consists of 16 residues. In DNA, the CDR3 is TGTGCCAGCAGCGTAATCCGGGGAGAGAGCACAGATACGCAGTATTTT. This gives the protein CASSVIRGESTDTQYF.

This chain connects TRBV29-1 to TRBJ1-2, with 10 bases lining up with TRBD1. The CDR3 has 12 residues. Trimming cost V 6 bases and J 5 bases; bases outside gene matches: 3. Germline V gene data show CDR1 as SQVTM and CDR2 as ANQGSEA. In DNA, the CDR3 is TGCAGCGTGACAGGGGGCAGTTATGGCTACACCTTC. Its protein is CSVTGGSYGYTF.

V is TRBV6-1 and J is TRBJ1-5, with TRBD1 as a possible D gene (5 bases). Germline CDR1 is MNHNS and CDR2 is SASEGT. The CDR3 is made up of 16 amino acids. Trimming removed 1 base from V and 3 bases from J, with 13 bases in between. The CDR3 spells CASSEGLGVLNQPQHF. The CDR3 region has the DNA TGTGCCAGCAGTGAAGGTTTAGGGGTGCTCAATCAGCCCCAGCATTTT.

CDR3: CASSPGTSYGYTF. The CDR3 region has the DNA TGCGCCAGCAGCCCAGGGACTAGCTATGGCTACACCTTC. This chain links TRBV5-1 with TRBJ1-2, with D possibly being TRBD1 (5 bases). The germline V gene has CDR1 SGHRS and CDR2 YFSETQ. This CDR3 has 13 amino acids. V lost 4 bases, J lost 4 bases, and 11 bases lay in between.

J is TRBJ1-2 and V is TRBV7-9; D remains ambiguous. CDR1 and CDR2 from the germline V gene are SEHNR and FQNEAQ (reference sequence). The CDR3 consists of 14 residues. V lost 4 bases and J 7 bases, leaving 16 bases between the germline ends. DNA for the CDR3: TGTGCCAGCAGCTCCCCCCCCGGTTTGAGTGGCTACACCTTC. Its protein product is CASSSPPGLSGYTF. Drawing the rest from reference TRBV7-9 and TRBJ1-2, the complete variable domain is DTGVSQNPRHKITKRGQNVTFRCDPISEHNRLYWYRQTLGQGPEFLTYFQNEAQLEKSRLLSDRFSAERPKGSFSTLEIQRTEQGDSAMYLCASSSPPGLSGYTFGSGTRLTVV.

The chain couples TRBV13 to TRBJ1-1, with D possibly matching TRBD1 (5 bases). Germline V gene sequence: CDR1 PRHDT, CDR2 FYEKMQ (reference sequence). The CDR3 contains 13 residues. The V and J ends lost 6 bases and 2 bases respectively, with 10 bases between them. CDR3 nucleotides: TGTGCCAGCAGAAGGGGCATTAACACTGAAGCTTTCTTT. Its translation is CASRRGINTEAFF.

This clone was seen a handful of times. The chain carries TRBV6-1 and TRBJ1-5, with 10 bases aligning to TRBD1. V was pared by 3 bases and J by 9 bases, with 5 bases of the junction left unmatched. The germline V gene has CDR1 MNHNS and CDR2 SASEGT. There are 14 residues in the CDR3. The CDR3 loop is CASSEGQGWRPQHF. For the CDR3, the DNA is TGTGCCAGCAGTGAGGGACAGGGGTGGAGGCCCCAGCATTTT.